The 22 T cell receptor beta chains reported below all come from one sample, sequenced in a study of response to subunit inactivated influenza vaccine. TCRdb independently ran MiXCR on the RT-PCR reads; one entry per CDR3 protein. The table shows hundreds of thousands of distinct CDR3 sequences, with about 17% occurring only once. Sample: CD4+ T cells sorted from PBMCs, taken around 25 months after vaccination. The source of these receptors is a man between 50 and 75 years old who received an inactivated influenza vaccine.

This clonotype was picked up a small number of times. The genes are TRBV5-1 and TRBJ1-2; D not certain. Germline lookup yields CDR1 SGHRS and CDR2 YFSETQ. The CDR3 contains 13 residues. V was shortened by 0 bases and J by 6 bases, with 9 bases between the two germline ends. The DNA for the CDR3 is TGCGCCAGCAGCTTGGGTCACGGCCATGGCTACACCTTC. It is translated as CASSLGHGHGYTF.

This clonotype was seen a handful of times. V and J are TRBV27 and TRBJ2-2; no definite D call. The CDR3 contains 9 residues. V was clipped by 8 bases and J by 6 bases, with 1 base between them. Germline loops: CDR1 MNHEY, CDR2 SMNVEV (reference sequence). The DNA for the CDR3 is TGTGCCAGCCCCGGGGAGCTGTTTTTT. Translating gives CASPGELFF.

CDR3 sequence reads: CSAGGMGGTGELFF. The CDR3 nucleotides read TGCAGTGCCGGGGGCATGGGGGGAACCGGGGAGCTGTTTTTT. The V call is TRBV20-1, the J call TRBJ2-2; D possibly matches TRBD1 or TRBD2 (6 bases each). CDR3 length equals 14 residues. Germline V gives CDR1 DFQATT, CDR2 SNEGSKA (reference sequence). V was trimmed by 6 bases and J by 5 bases, leaving 16 bases between them.

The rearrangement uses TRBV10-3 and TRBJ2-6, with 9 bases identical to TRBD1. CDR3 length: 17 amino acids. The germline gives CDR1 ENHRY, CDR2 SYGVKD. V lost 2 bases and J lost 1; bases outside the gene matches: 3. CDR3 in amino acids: CAISETGGASGANVLTF. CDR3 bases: TGTGCCATCAGTGAGACAGGGGGCGCTTCTGGGGCCAACGTCCTGACTTTC.

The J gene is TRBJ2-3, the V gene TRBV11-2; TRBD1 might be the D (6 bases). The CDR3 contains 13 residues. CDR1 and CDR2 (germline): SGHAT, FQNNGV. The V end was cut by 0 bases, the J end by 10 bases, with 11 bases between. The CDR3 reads CASSLDLGGSQYF. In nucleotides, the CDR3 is TGTGCCAGCAGCTTAGATTTAGGGGGATCGCAGTATTTT.

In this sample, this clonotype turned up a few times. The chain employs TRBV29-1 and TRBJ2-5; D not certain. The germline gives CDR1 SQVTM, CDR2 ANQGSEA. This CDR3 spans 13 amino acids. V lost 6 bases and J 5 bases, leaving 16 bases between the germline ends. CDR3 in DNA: TGCAGCGTCGGGCCCCCGCTAATGGAGACCCAGTACTTC. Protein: CSVGPPLMETQYF.

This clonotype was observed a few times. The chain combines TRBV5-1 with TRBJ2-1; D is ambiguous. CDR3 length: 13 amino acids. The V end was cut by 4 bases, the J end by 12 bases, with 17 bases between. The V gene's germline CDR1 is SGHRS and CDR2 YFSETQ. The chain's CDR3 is CASSIEDGLAQFF. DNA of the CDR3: TGCGCCAGCAGCATTGAGGACGGCCTGGCGCAGTTCTTC.

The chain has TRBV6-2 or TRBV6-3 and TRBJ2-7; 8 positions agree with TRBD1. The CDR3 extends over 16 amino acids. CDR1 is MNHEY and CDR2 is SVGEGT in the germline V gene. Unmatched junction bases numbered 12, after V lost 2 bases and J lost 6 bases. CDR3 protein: CASSYPHGAGGLEQYF. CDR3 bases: TGTGCCAGCAGTTACCCCCATGGGGCAGGGGGCCTCGAGCAGTACTTC.

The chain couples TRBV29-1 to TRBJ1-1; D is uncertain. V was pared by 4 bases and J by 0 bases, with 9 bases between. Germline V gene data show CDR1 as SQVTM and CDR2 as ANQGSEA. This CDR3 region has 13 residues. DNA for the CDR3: TGCAGCGTTGGCTTACCGTTGAACACTGAAGCTTTCTTT. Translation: CSVGLPLNTEAFF.

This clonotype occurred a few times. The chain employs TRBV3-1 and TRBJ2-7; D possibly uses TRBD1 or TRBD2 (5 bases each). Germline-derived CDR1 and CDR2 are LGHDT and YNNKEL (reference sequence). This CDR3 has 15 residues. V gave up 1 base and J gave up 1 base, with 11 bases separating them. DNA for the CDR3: TGTGCCAGCAGCCAAGGGCCGGGACCTTCCTACGAGCAGTACTTC. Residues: CASSQGPGPSYEQYF.

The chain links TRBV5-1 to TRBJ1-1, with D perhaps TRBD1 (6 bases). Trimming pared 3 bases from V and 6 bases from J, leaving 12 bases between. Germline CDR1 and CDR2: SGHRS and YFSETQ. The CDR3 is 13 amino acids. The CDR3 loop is CASSSLQGPEAFF. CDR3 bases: TGCGCCAGCAGCTCGCTACAGGGCCCTGAAGCTTTCTTT.

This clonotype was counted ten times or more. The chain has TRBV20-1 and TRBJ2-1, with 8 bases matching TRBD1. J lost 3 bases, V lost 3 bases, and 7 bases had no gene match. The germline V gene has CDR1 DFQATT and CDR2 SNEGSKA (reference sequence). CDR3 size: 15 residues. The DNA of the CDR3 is TGCAGTGCTAGGACGCGACAGGGGTACTACAATGAGCAGTTCTTC. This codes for CSARTRQGYYNEQFF.

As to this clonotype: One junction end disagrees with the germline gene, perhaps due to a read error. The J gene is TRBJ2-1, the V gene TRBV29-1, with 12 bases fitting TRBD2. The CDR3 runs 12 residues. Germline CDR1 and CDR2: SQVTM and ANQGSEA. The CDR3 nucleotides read TGCAGCGTTGCGCCTAGCGGGAGGGGAATGATCTTC. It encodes CSVAPSGRGMIF.

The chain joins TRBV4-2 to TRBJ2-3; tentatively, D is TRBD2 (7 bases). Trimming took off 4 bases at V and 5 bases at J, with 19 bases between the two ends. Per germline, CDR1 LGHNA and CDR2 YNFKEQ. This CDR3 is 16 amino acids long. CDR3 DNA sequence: TGTGCCAGCAGCCGAGATGGGGGGGGCCTTGGAGATACGCAGTATTTT. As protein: CASSRDGGGLGDTQYF.

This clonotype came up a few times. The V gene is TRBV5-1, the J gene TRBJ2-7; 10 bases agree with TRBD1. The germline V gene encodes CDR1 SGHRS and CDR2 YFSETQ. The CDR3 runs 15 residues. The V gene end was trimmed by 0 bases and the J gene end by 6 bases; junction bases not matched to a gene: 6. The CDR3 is CASSLAGTGVGEQYF. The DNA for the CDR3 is TGCGCCAGCAGCTTGGCCGGGACAGGGGTCGGCGAGCAGTACTTC.

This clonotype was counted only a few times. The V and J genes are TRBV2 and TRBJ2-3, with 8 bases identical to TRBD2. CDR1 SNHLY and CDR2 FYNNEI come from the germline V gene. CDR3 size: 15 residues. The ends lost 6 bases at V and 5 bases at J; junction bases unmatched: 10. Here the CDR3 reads CASRRERAGGDTQYF. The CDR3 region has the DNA TGTGCCAGCAGGAGAGAGAGGGCGGGGGGAGATACGCAGTATTTT.

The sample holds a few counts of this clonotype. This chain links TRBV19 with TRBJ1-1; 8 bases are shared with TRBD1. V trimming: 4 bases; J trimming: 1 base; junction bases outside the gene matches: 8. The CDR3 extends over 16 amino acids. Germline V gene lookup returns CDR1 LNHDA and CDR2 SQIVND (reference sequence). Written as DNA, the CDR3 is TGTGCCAGTAGTACGCCCAGGGGGCTCGGGAACACTGAAGCTTTCTTT. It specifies CASSTPRGLGNTEAFF.

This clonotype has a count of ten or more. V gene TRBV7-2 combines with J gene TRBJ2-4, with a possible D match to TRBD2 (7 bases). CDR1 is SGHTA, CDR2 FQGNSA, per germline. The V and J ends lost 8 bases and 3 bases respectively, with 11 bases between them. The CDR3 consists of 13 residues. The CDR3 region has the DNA TGTGCCAGCCGGGGGGCCGTCAAAAACATTCAGTACTTC. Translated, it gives CASRGAVKNIQYF.

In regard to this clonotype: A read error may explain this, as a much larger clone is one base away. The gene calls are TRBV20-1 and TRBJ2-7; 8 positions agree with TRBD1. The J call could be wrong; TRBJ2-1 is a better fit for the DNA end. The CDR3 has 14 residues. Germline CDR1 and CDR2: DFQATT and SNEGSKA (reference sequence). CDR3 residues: CSAQTGTGKDEQFF. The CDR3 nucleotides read TGCAGTGCCCAGACCGGGACAGGAAAGGACGAGCAGTTCTTC.

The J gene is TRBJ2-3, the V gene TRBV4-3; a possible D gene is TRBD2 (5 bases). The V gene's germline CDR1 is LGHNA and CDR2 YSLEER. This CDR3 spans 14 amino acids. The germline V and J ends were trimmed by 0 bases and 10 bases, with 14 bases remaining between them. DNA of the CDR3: TGCGCCAGCAGCCAAGATGGCGGGTTTCGGGCGCAGTATTTT. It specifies CASSQDGGFRAQYF.

The chain's CDR3 is CASSLAHNSGRFF. The CDR3 DNA is TGTGCCAGCAGCTTAGCCCACAACTCGGGTCGGTTCTTC. This chain joins TRBV7-3 and TRBJ2-1; no clear D gene. Germline CDR1 is SGHTA and CDR2 is FQGTGA. Trimming cost V 2 bases and J 15 bases, with 17 bases left between them. The CDR3 covers 13 residues.

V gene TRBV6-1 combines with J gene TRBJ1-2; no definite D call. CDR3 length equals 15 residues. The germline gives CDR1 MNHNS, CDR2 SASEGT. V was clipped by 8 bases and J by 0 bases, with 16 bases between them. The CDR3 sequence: CASSREISANYGYTF. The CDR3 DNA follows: TGTGCCAGCTCGCGCGAGATATCAGCTAACTATGGCTACACCTTC.